The sequence of this T cell receptor beta chain was determined in a study of T cells after yellow fever vaccination. The CDR3 consists of 12 residues. V lost 1 base and J 10 bases, leaving 11 bases between the germline ends. The germline V gene encodes CDR1 SGHDN and CDR2 FVKESK. TCRdb independently ran MiXCR on the 5' RACE reads; one entry per CDR3 protein. This table has about 58,000 distinct CDR3 sequences, about 5.6% appearing once. The clonotype was recovered from a man aged 18 to 29 who received the YFV17D yellow fever vaccine. The genes are TRBV14 and TRBJ2-7, with D maybe TRBD2 (6 bases). This material consisted of PBMCs, either bulk or a sorted T-cell subset (CD4+, CD8+, memory, or dextramer-sorted; not recorded which), taken on the day of the yellow fever booster vaccination. DNA for the CDR3: TGTGCCAGCAGCCAAGCCCCTAGCGATCAGTACTTC. Amino acid sequence: CASSQAPSDQYF.